The next 14 T cell receptor beta chains were all read from a single sample in a study of a mutant IDH1 vaccine in newly diagnosed glioma. Time point defined: week 5, during vaccination. Every vaccine dose comprised 300 ug of mutant IDH1 20-mer peptide plus topical imiquimod. Libraries were prepared by immunoSEQ multiplex PCR; TCRdb keeps only in-frame clonotypes and omits some of them. Of 25,000 to 35,000 clones detected, approximately 88% appear once; the ten largest clones hold over 15%. The antigens for these receptors are not known. The sample in question was PBMCs, obtained from a glioma patient whose treatment included an IDH1 peptide vaccine. The receptors stem from a man aged 18-30 years with glioma.

The chain has TRBV30 and TRBJ1-4; TRBD1 might be the D (5 bases). V lost 3 bases and J 13 bases, leaving 15 bases between the germline ends. This CDR3 spans 12 amino acids. Germline V gene sequence: CDR1 GTSNPN, CDR2 SVGIG (reference sequence). CDR3 bases: TGTGCCTGGAGCGCCTCCCAGGGCCGACTGTTTTTT. Translating gives CAWSASQGRLFF.

The chain has TRBV5-4 and TRBJ1-6; no clear D. V was clipped by 0 bases and J by 1 base, with 5 bases between them. This CDR3 region has 15 residues. Germline V gene lookup returns CDR1 SGHNT and CDR2 YYREEE (reference sequence). Written as DNA, the CDR3 is TGTGCCAGCAGCTTGGGGGGATCCTATAATTCACCCCTCCACTTT. Translation gives CASSLGGSYNSPLHF.

The chain carries TRBV4-1 and TRBJ1-1; 9 bases are shared with TRBD1. From germline, CDR1 is MGHRA and CDR2 YSYEKL. V gave up 0 bases and J gave up 5 bases; unmatched junction bases: 4. The CDR3 is 15 residues long. The CDR3, as DNA: TGCGCCAGCAGCCAAGAAACAGGGGGCGGGACTGAAGCTTTCTTT. This codes for CASSQETGGGTEAFF.

In DNA form, the CDR3 reads TGTGCCAGCAGCCGATTCCGGGGCGAAGAGACCCAGTACTTC. Protein sequence: CASSRFRGEETQYF. The chain employs TRBV7-2 and TRBJ2-5; either TRBD1 or TRBD2 may supply D (5 bases each). The CDR3 loop spans 14 amino acids. Trimming pared 5 bases from V and 3 bases from J, leaving 13 bases between. Germline values: CDR1 SGHTA, CDR2 FQGNSA. The full variable domain, completed using reference TRBV7-2 and TRBJ2-5, is GAGVSQSPSNKVTEKGKDVELRCDPISGHTALYWYRQSLGQGLEFLIYFQGNSAPDKSGLPSDRFSAERTGGSVSTLTIQRTQQEDSAVYLCASSRFRGEETQYFGPGTRLLVL.

The chain employs TRBV7-2 and TRBJ1-2; D might be TRBD1 (5 bases). CDR3 length: 14 amino acids. Germline V gene lookup returns CDR1 SGHTA and CDR2 FQGNSA. V was pared by 5 bases and J by 3 bases, with 13 bases between. CDR3 in amino acids: CASSGSGGDYGYTF. CDR3 in DNA: TGTGCCAGCAGCGGCTCGGGGGGGGACTATGGCTACACCTTC. The variable domain in full, with the rest retrieved from reference TRBV7-2 and TRBJ1-2, is GAGVSQSPSNKVTEKGKDVELRCDPISGHTALYWYRQSLGQGLEFLIYFQGNSAPDKSGLPSDRFSAERTGGSVSTLTIQRTQQEDSAVYLCASSGSGGDYGYTFGSGTRLTVV.

The chain uses TRBV18 and TRBJ1-1, with D tentatively TRBD1 (5 bases). The CDR3 spans 13 residues. The germline CDR1 and CDR2 sequences are KGHSH and LQKENI. Trimming took 6 bases from V and 1 from J, leaving 9 bases between them. The DNA for the CDR3 is TGTGCCAGCTCCAACGACAGGAACACTGAAGCTTTCTTT. As protein: CASSNDRNTEAFF.

This clone has just one count. The chain couples TRBV4-1 to TRBJ1-5; 7 bases are a match to TRBD1. Germline-derived CDR1 and CDR2 are MGHRA and YSYEKL. The CDR3 consists of 14 residues. V dropped 4 bases and J dropped 3; count of bases not matched to a gene: 3. As DNA, the CDR3 is TGCGCCAGCAGCCTGGGGACAGTCAATCAGCCCCAGCATTTT. As protein: CASSLGTVNQPQHF.

This clone appeared once. This rearrangement joins TRBV6-5 to TRBJ1-1; D call uncertain. V dropped 6 bases and J dropped 8 bases, with 16 bases sitting between them. The CDR3 consists of 13 residues. From germline, CDR1 is MNHEY and CDR2 SVGAGI. CDR3 residues: CASSLKGPGEAFF. In nucleotides, the CDR3 is TGTGCCAGCAGCCTGAAAGGGCCCGGAGAAGCTTTCTTT.

The genes are TRBV29-1 and TRBJ2-5, with 7 bases fitting TRBD1. CDR3 length equals 18 residues. Germline trimming cut 3 bases from V and 6 bases from J; bases unmatched to any gene: 22. In germline, CDR1 is SQVTM, CDR2 ANQGSEA. The CDR3 region is CSVEGQSADWGIGKTQYF. CDR3 nucleotide sequence: TGCAGCGTTGAGGGACAGTCGGCGGACTGGGGTATAGGGAAGACCCAGTACTTC.

This chain links TRBV18 with TRBJ1-2; TRBD1 matches at 7 bases. The CDR3 is made up of 15 amino acids. V was pared by 3 bases and J by 6 bases, with 10 bases of the junction left unmatched. Germline V gives CDR1 KGHSH, CDR2 LQKENI. The CDR3 sequence is CASSPDMGQTNGYTF. The CDR3 DNA reads as TGTGCCAGCTCACCCGATATGGGACAGACGAATGGCTACACCTTC. The whole variable domain, remainder taken from reference TRBV18 and TRBJ1-2, is NAGVMQNPRHLVRRRGQEARLRCSPMKGHSHVYWYRQLPEEGLKFMVYLQKENIIDESGMPKERFSAEFPKEGPSILRIQQVVRGDSAAYFCASSPDMGQTNGYTFGSGTRLTVV.

The rearrangement uses TRBV4-3 and TRBJ2-1; unclear D gene. The CDR3 extends over 14 amino acids. The germline V gene has CDR1 LGHNA and CDR2 YSLEER. Trimming removed 5 bases at V and 4 bases at J, with 12 bases between. Here the CDR3 reads CASSSLLEYNEQFF. The CDR3 coding sequence is TGCGCCAGCAGCTCCCTACTGGAGTACAATGAGCAGTTCTTC.

This rearrangement joins TRBV9 to TRBJ1-4; maybe TRBD1 (5 bases). Germline V lookup: CDR1 SGDLS, CDR2 YYNGEE. The V and J ends lost 4 bases and 8 bases respectively, with 18 bases between them. This CDR3 comprises 15 residues. The CDR3 spells CASSLSGGRGEKLFF. The CDR3, as DNA: TGTGCCAGCAGCCTCTCGGGGGGACGGGGCGAAAAACTGTTTTTT. Drawing the rest from reference TRBV9 and TRBJ1-4, the complete variable domain is DSGVTQTPKHLITATGQRVTLRCSPRSGDLSVYWYQQSLDQGLQFLIQYYNGEERAKGNILERFSAQQFPDLHSELNLSSLELGDSALYFCASSLSGGRGEKLFFGSGTQLSVL.

This chain connects TRBV30 to TRBJ1-2; the D is unclear. This CDR3 is 15 amino acids long. Deletions cut 3 bases from V and 4 bases from J, with 18 bases between. CDR1 GTSNPN and CDR2 SVGIG come from the germline V gene (reference sequence). The DNA of the CDR3 is TGTGCCTGGAGAAAAACGGGCCTTTCGGCCTATGGCTACACCTTC. This gives the protein CAWRKTGLSAYGYTF.

This chain links TRBV20-1 with TRBJ2-7; no clear D. The CDR3 consists of 11 residues. Germline V gene sequence: CDR1 DFQATT, CDR2 SNEGSKA (reference sequence). V dropped 0 bases and J dropped 5 bases, with 5 bases sitting between them. CDR3 DNA sequence: TGCAGTGCTAGAGAAGACGACGAGCAGTACTTC. Translation: CSAREDDEQYF.